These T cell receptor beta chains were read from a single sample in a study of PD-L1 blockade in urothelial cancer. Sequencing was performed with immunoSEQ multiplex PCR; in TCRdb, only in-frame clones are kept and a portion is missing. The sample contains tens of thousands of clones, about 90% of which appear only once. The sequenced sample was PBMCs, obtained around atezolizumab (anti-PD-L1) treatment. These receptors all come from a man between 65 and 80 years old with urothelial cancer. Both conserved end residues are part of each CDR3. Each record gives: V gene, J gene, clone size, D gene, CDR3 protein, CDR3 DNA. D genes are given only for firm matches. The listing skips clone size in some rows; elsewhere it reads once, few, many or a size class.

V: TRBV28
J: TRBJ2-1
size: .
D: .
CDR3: CASSLGYEQFF
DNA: TGTGCCAGCAGTTTAGGCTATGAGCAGTTCTTC

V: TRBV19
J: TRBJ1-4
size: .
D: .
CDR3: CASSRRQTDEKLFF
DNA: TGTGCCAGTAGTAGAAGACAGACGGATGAAAAACTGTTTTTT

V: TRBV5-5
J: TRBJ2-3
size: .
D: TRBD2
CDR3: CASSSGTSRTDTQYF
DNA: TGTGCCAGCAGCTCCGGGACTAGCAGAACAGATACGCAGTATTTT

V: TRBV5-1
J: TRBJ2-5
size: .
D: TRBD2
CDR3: CASSWGTSGGKETQYF
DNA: TGCGCCAGCAGCTGGGGGACTAGCGGGGGAAAAGAGACCCAGTACTTC

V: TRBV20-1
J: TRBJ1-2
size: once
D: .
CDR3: CSATGIYGYTF
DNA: TGCAGTGCCACGGGGATCTATGGCTACACCTTC

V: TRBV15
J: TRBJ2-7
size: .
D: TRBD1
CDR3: CATSVPGTGGEQYF
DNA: TGTGCCACCAGCGTTCCCGGGACAGGGGGCGAGCAGTACTTC

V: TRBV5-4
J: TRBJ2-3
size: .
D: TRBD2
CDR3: CASSPAGGSFVDTQYF
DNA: TGTGCCAGCAGCCCGGCTGGCGGGAGTTTTGTAGATACGCAGTATTTT

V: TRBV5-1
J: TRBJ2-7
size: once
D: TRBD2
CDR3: CASSPGGGERGFYEQYF
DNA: TGCGCCAGCAGCCCCGGGGGAGGTGAGCGGGGATTCTACGAGCAGTACTTC

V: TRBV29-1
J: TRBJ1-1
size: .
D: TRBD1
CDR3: CSVAGQGKTEAFF
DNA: TGCAGCGTTGCCGGACAGGGTAAGACTGAAGCTTTCTTT

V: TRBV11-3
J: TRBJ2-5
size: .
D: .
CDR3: CASSFSVPGEQETQYF
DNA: TGTGCCAGCAGCTTTTCCGTACCGGGAGAACAAGAGACCCAGTACTTC

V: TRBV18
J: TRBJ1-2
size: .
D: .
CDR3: CASSPDQGNLNGYTF
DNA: TGTGCCAGCTCACCCGACCAGGGCAACCTAAATGGCTACACCTTC

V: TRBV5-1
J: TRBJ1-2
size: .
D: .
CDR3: CASRLGGENGGYTF
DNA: TGCGCCAGCAGACTCGGGGGGGAGAACGGCGGCTACACCTTC

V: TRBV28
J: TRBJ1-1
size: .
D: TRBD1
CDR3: CASSSGQASGTEAFF
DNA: TGTGCCAGCAGTTCGGGACAGGCGTCAGGGACTGAAGCTTTCTTT

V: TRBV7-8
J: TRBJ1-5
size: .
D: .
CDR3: CASSSARRGRASDQPQHF
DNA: TGTGCCAGCAGCTCGGCACGCAGGGGCAGGGCATCCGATCAGCCCCAGCATTTT

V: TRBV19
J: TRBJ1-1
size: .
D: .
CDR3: CASGGSWSTEAFF
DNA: TGTGCCAGCGGTGGGTCGTGGAGCACTGAAGCTTTCTTT

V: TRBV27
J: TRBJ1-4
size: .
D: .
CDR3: CASTLSSQGPWHSNEKLFF
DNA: TGTGCCAGCACCCTCTCATCCCAGGGTCCGTGGCATTCTAATGAAAAACTGTTTTTT

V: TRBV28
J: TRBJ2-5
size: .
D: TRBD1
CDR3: CASSLGQRNQETQYF
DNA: TGTGCCAGCAGTTTGGGACAGAGGAACCAAGAGACCCAGTACTTC

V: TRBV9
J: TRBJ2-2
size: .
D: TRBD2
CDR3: CASSGTRLAGGPSDTGELFF
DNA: TGTGCCAGCAGCGGCACACGACTAGCGGGAGGGCCCTCGGACACCGGGGAGCTGTTTTTT

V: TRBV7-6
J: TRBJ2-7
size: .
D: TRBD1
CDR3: CASSLTQGANYEQYF
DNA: TGTGCCAGCAGCTTAACTCAGGGGGCGAACTACGAGCAGTACTTC

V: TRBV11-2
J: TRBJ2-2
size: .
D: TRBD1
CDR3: CASSSRQGSGELFF
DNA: TGTGCCAGCAGCTCCCGACAGGGATCCGGGGAGCTGTTTTTT

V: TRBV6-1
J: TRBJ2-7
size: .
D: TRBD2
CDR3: CASSGWLAGPYEQYF
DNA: TGTGCCAGCAGTGGGTGGCTAGCGGGGCCCTACGAGCAGTACTTC

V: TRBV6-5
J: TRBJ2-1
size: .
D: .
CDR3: CASSQDLARNEQFF
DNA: TGTGCCAGCAGCCAGGACCTAGCACGCAATGAGCAGTTCTTC

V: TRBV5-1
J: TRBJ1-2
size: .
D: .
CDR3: CASSGGGGSYGYTF
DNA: TGCGCCAGCAGCGGCGGGGGGGGTTCTTATGGCTACACCTTC

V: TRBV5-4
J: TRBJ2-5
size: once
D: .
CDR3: CASSFNMQETQYF
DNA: TGTGCCAGCAGCTTCAACATGCAAGAGACCCAGTACTTC

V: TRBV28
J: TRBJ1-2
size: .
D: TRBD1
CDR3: CASSPGQARGYTF
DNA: TGTGCCAGCAGTCCGGGACAGGCACGAGGCTACACCTTC

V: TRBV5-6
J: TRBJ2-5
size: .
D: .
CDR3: CASSFRPRGETQYF
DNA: TGTGCCAGCAGCTTCCGACCCCGGGGAGAGACCCAGTACTTC

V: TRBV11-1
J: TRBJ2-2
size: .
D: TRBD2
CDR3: CASSLASSGRFAGELFF
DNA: TGTGCCAGCAGCTTAGCGTCTAGCGGGAGGTTCGCCGGGGAGCTGTTTTTT

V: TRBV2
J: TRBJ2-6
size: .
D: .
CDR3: CASSEGSGGANVLTF
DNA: TGTGCCAGCAGTGAAGGGTCAGGTGGGGCCAACGTCCTGACTTTC

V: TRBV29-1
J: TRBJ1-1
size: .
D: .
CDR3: CSVVKDTMNTEAFF
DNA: TGCAGCGTTGTAAAGGACACGATGAACACTGAAGCTTTCTTT

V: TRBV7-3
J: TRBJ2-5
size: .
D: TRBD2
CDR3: CASSPLAAGRKTQYF
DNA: TGTGCCAGCAGCCCCCTGGCAGCCGGGAGGAAGACCCAGTACTTC

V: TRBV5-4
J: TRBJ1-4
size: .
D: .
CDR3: CASSPGSRGKLFF
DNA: TGTGCCAGCAGCCCAGGGAGCAGGGGAAAACTGTTTTTT

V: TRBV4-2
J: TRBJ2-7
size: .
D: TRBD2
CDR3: CASSPGLAGLYEQYF
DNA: TGTGCCAGCAGCCCAGGACTAGCGGGACTTTACGAGCAGTACTTC

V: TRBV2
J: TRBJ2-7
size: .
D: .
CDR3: CASSESRTYEQYF
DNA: TGTGCCAGCAGTGAATCCAGGACCTACGAGCAGTACTTC

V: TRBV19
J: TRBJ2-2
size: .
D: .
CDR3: CASVGDTGELFF
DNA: TGTGCCAGTGTCGGGGACACCGGGGAGCTGTTTTTT

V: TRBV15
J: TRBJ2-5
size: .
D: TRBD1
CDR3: CATTSRTGSGETQYF
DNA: TGTGCCACCACCTCCCGGACAGGGTCAGGGGAGACCCAGTACTTC

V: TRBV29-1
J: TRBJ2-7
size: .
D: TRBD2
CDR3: CSVTHYGTSLLGEQYF
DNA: TGCAGCGTTACACACTACGGGACTAGCCTTCTTGGCGAGCAGTACTTC

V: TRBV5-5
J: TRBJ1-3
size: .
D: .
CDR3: CASSLGGLAGNTIYF
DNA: TGTGCCAGCAGCTTGGGAGGACTAGCTGGAAACACCATATATTTT

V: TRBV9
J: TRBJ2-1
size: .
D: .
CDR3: CASSHTQGFEQFF
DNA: TGTGCCAGCAGCCACACCCAGGGGTTTGAGCAGTTCTTC

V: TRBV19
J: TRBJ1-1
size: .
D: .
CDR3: CASTRNTEAFF
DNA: TGTGCCAGTACCCGGAACACTGAAGCTTTCTTT

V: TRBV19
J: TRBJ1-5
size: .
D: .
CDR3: CASSIDAGVRVYSNQPQHF
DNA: TGTGCCAGTAGTATAGATGCAGGGGTGAGGGTATATAGCAATCAGCCCCAGCATTTT

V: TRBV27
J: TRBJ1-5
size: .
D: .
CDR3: CASSSGRGRDQPQHF
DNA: TGTGCCAGCAGTTCGGGCAGGGGAAGAGATCAGCCCCAGCATTTT

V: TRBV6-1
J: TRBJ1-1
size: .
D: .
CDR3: CASTPRTIMNTEAFF
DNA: TGTGCCAGCACCCCCCGGACTATCATGAACACTGAAGCTTTCTTT

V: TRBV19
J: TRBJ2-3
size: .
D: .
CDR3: CASSRGHPVATDTQYF
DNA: TGTGCCAGTAGCCGGGGACACCCGGTGGCCACAGATACGCAGTATTTT

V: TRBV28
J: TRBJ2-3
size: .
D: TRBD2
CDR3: CASSSSGSGTDTQYF
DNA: TGTGCCAGCAGTTCCAGCGGGAGCGGTACAGATACGCAGTATTTT

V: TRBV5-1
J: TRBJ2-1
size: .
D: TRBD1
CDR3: CASSLVARGKSNEQFF
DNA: TGCGCCAGCAGCTTGGTGGCCAGGGGGAAATCCAATGAGCAGTTCTTC

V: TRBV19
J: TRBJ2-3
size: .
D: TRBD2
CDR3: CASMSGGRDTQYF
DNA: TGTGCCAGTATGAGCGGGGGGCGGGATACGCAGTATTTT

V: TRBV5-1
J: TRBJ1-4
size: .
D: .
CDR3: CASSFGGEQEKLFF
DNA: TGCGCCAGCAGCTTCGGAGGGGAACAAGAAAAACTGTTTTTT

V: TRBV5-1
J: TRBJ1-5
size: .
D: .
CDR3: CASSLSGGSNQPQHF
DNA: TGCGCCAGCAGCCTTAGCGGGGGAAGCAATCAGCCCCAGCATTTT

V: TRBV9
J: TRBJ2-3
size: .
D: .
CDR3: CASSVDGTSTDTQYF
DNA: TGTGCCAGCAGCGTAGACGGGACTAGCACAGATACGCAGTATTTT

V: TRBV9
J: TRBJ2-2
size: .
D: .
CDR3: CASNKQGSSTGELFF
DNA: TGTGCCAGCAACAAACAGGGAAGTAGTACCGGGGAGCTGTTTTTT

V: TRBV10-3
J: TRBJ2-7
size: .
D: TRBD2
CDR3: CAISDTSGGSDEQYF
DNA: TGTGCCATCAGTGACACTAGCGGCGGTTCCGACGAGCAGTACTTC